These T cell receptor beta chains were read from a single sample in a study of blood T cell repertoires in COVID-19. Assay used: immunoSEQ multiplex PCR; TCRdb lists only in-frame clones, some missing. The table lists roughly 290,000 clones, roughly 85% of them singletons. Sequenced: PBMCs or T cells enriched from blood (not recorded which). The receptors were gathered from a middle-aged woman who had recovered from COVID-19. Each CDR3 is given with its conserved first and last residue. The D gene is left open where the match is weak. Some rows have no size entry. The others give once, few or many, or a class for an expanded clone.

length | D | J | size | V | DNA | CDR3
16 | TRBD2 | TRBJ2-1 | NA | TRBV3-1/TRBV3-2 | TGTGCCAGCAGCCCCTCGGGTAGCGGGAGTGGTAATGAGCAGTTCTTC | CASSPSGSGSGNEQFF
15 | NA | TRBJ1-1 | NA | TRBV5-6 | TGTGCCAGCAGCGGACGGGGGTTCAAGAACACTGAAGCTTTCTTT | CASSGRGFKNTEAFF
13 | NA | TRBJ2-1 | once | TRBV27 | TGTGCCAGCAGTTTACACACTAGCAGGGGGGAGTTCTTC | CASSLHTSRGEFF
15 | NA | TRBJ1-5 | NA | TRBV28 | TGTGCCAGCAGTTTCCCCCCGTATAGCAATCAGCCCCAGCATTTT | CASSFPPYSNQPQHF
15 | TRBD2 | TRBJ2-1 | NA | TRBV5-1 | TGCGCCAGCAGCCATAGCGGGAATAACTACAATGAGCAGTTCTTC | CASSHSGNNYNEQFF
16 | NA | TRBJ2-6 | NA | TRBV5-4 | TGTGCCAGCGAAAGATCAGGATTCGCGGGGGCCAACGTCCTGACTTTC | CASERSGFAGANVLTF
16 | NA | TRBJ2-3 | once | TRBV7-2 | TGTGCCAGCAGCCCCCGGATAGGCGGAATCACAGATACGCAGTATTTT | CASSPRIGGITDTQYF
16 | TRBD2 | TRBJ2-1 | NA | TRBV19 | TGTGCCAGTAGTAGGACTAGCGGGAACTCCTACAATGAGCAGTTCTTC | CASSRTSGNSYNEQFF
15 | TRBD1 | TRBJ2-2 | once | TRBV27 | TGTGCCAGCAGTATCAGGGGACAGGGGGCCGGGGAGCTGTTTTTT | CASSIRGQGAGELFF
15 | TRBD1 | TRBJ1-4 | NA | TRBV10-3 | TGTGCCATCAGTGAAGGGGGACAGGGAGAGGAAAAACTGTTTTTT | CAISEGGQGEEKLFF
16 | TRBD2 | TRBJ2-1 | once | TRBV7-9 | TGTGCCAGCAGCCCCACTGCGGGAGGGGTCTACAATGAGCAGTTCTTC | CASSPTAGGVYNEQFF
12 | TRBD2 | TRBJ2-1 | NA | TRBV29-1 | TGCAGCGTACTAGCGGGAGAGGGTGAGCAGTTCTTC | CSVLAGEGEQFF
15 | TRBD1 | TRBJ2-1 | NA | TRBV5-4 | TGTGCCAGCAGCTTGGCACAGGGGATCTACAATGAGCAGTTCTTC | CASSLAQGIYNEQFF
16 | TRBD2 | TRBJ2-3 | NA | TRBV7-2 | TGTGCCAGCAGCTTTTTAGCGGGAGGGGGGGCAGATACGCAGTATTTT | CASSFLAGGGADTQYF
15 | NA | TRBJ1-4 | NA | TRBV18 | TGTGCCAGCTCACCAACGGGGGGCGCTTCTGAAAAACTGTTTTTT | CASSPTGGASEKLFF
15 | TRBD1 | TRBJ1-3 | NA | TRBV6-5 | TGTGCCAGCAGAAAACAGGGGGCCTCTGGAAACACCATATATTTT | CASRKQGASGNTIYF
17 | NA | TRBJ1-6 | NA | TRBV3-1/TRBV3-2 | TGTGCCAGCAGCCAAGACCAGGGAGGGCCCTATAATTCACCCCTCCACTTT | CASSQDQGGPYNSPLHF
16 | TRBD2 | TRBJ2-3 | NA | TRBV11-2 | TGTGCCAGCAGCTTAGATGGCGGGAGGGAAGCAGATACGCAGTATTTT | CASSLDGGREADTQYF
14 | NA | TRBJ1-2 | NA | TRBV19 | TGTGCCAGTACCAATGTCGGGTCCTCAATGGGCTACACCTTC | CASTNVGSSMGYTF
15 | TRBD1 | TRBJ1-2 | NA | TRBV3-1/TRBV3-2 | TGTGCCAGCAGCCAAGATCCGGCAGGGGGATGGGGCTACACCTTC | CASSQDPAGGWGYTF
14 | NA | TRBJ2-1 | NA | TRBV15 | TGTGCCACCAGCAGAGATTTACAGGGTAGTGAGCAGTTCTTC | CATSRDLQGSEQFF
15 | TRBD2 | TRBJ2-3 | few | TRBV30 | TGTGCCTGGGGGGGACTAGCGGATTTCACAGATACGCAGTATTTT | CAWGGLADFTDTQYF
15 | NA | TRBJ2-7 | NA | TRBV18 | TGTGCCAGCTCACCGCCGTCCTTGCACAACTACGAGCAGTACTTC | CASSPPSLHNYEQYF
14 | TRBD1 | TRBJ1-2 | NA | TRBV5-1 | TGCGCCAGCAGCCAGGGACAGGGGTACTATGGCTACACCTTC | CASSQGQGYYGYTF
15 | NA | TRBJ2-2 | NA | TRBV10-3 | TGTGCCATCGCCTCGGGGCTAGGGGGCACCGGGGAGCTGTTTTTT | CAIASGLGGTGELFF
15 | NA | TRBJ1-1 | NA | TRBV3-1/TRBV3-2 | TGTGCCAGCAGCCAAGCCCCAGGGTTGAACACTGAAGCTTTCTTT | CASSQAPGLNTEAFF
15 | TRBD1 | TRBJ1-4 | NA | TRBV19 | TGTGCCAGTAGGAACAGGGGGCGGTCTAATGAAAAACTGTTTTTT | CASRNRGRSNEKLFF
15 | TRBD1 | TRBJ2-6 | NA | TRBV6-5 | TGTGCCAGCAGCATAGACAGGGCTGGGGCCAACGTCCTGACTTTC | CASSIDRAGANVLTF
13 | TRBD2 | TRBJ2-7 | NA | TRBV29-1 | TGCAGCGTTGTATTTAGCGGGAGCTACGAGCAGTACTTC | CSVVFSGSYEQYF
15 | TRBD1 | TRBJ2-2 | NA | TRBV19 | TGTGCCAGTAGTATGGACAGGGTCAACACCGGGGAGCTGTTTTTT | CASSMDRVNTGELFF
15 | TRBD1 | TRBJ1-4 | NA | TRBV27 | TGTGCCAGCAGCTGGGCCCAGGGGGCGAATGAAAAACTGTTTTTT | CASSWAQGANEKLFF
13 | NA | TRBJ1-1 | NA | TRBV18 | TGTGCCAGCTCACTGGGCCAGAACACTGAAGCTTTCTTT | CASSLGQNTEAFF
14 | NA | TRBJ2-7 | NA | TRBV6-5 | TGTGCCAGCAGAACCGGGACATCACTTTCCGAGCAGTACTTC | CASRTGTSLSEQYF
14 | NA | TRBJ1-4 | NA | TRBV28 | TGTGCCAGCAGTTTATCCGGGTTTCGCGAAAAACTGTTTTTT | CASSLSGFREKLFF
15 | NA | TRBJ2-7 | NA | TRBV6-5 | TGTGCCAGCAGTTACTCATACAGGGGGGGCTACGAGCAGTACTTC | CASSYSYRGGYEQYF
15 | TRBD1 | TRBJ1-4 | NA | TRBV28 | TGTGCCAGCAACCCTAATATAGGGGGCGTCGAAGGGGTGTTTTTT | CASNPNIGGVEGVFF
20 | NA | TRBJ2-2 | NA | TRBV28 | TGTGCCAGCAGGCCGGTGGGGAGAGTCGGCGGGAAAATGAACACCGGGGAGCTGTTTTTT | CASRPVGRVGGKMNTGELFF
15 | NA | TRBJ1-4 | NA | TRBV9 | TGTGCCAGCAGCGTAGAAGCTGCAACTAATGAAAAACTGTTTTTT | CASSVEAATNEKLFF
16 | TRBD1 | TRBJ1-6 | NA | TRBV4-1 | TGCGCCAGCAGCCAAGAAGGGACAGACTATAATTCACCCCTCCACTTT | CASSQEGTDYNSPLHF